This is a list of T cell receptor beta chains from one sample in a study of cytomegalovirus exposure and HLA in healthy donors. Assay: immunoSEQ multiplex PCR; the TCRdb copy retains only in-frame clones and omits some. Of approximately 140,000 clones listed, around 88% are singletons. Material: PBMCs. The origin of the receptors is a woman under 30 in good health and CMV-seropositive. The CDR3 runs from the conserved cysteine through the conserved F or W. D genes are given only for firm matches. Clone size is not always given. Where it is, it says once, few, many or a class for expanded clones.

d_call	v_call	cdr3_length	clone_size	j_call	cdr3_nt	cdr3_aa
-	TRBV30	14	-	TRBJ1-5	TGTGCCTGGAGTGTACGGGGGGGCTGGGAGCCCCAGCATTTT	CAWSVRGGWEPQHF
TRBD2	TRBV5-6	14	-	TRBJ2-7	TGTGCCAGCAGCTTCGGGACTAGCGTCTACGAGCAGTACTTC	CASSFGTSVYEQYF
-	TRBV9	13	-	TRBJ1-1	TGTGCCAGCAGCGTAGCAGTGAACACTGAAGCTTTCTTT	CASSVAVNTEAFF
-	TRBV27	12	few	TRBJ2-7	TGTGCCGCCAAAGGGGATTCCTACGAGCAGTACTTC	CAAKGDSYEQYF
TRBD1	TRBV9	14	few	TRBJ1-5	TGTGCCAGCAGCTACGGACAGGGGGATCAGCCCCAGCATTTT	CASSYGQGDQPQHF
-	TRBV13	15	-	TRBJ2-1	TGTGCCAGCAGCCCCCGGGTCCCTACGGACAATGAGCAGTTCTTC	CASSPRVPTDNEQFF
TRBD1	TRBV18	15	-	TRBJ2-1	TGTGCCAGCTCACCACCGGCGGACAGGGGGCATGAGCAGTTCTTC	CASSPPADRGHEQFF
-	TRBV27	13	-	TRBJ1-2	TGTGCCAGCAGTTACGGGGTAGGCTATGGCTACACCTTC	CASSYGVGYGYTF
-	TRBV10-3	13	-	TRBJ1-1	TGTGCCATCACGTCACCGGGAAACACTGAAGCTTTCTTT	CAITSPGNTEAFF
TRBD2	TRBV10-3	13	-	TRBJ2-1	TGTGCCATCAGTGGGACTAGCGGTAATGAGCAGTTCTTC	CAISGTSGNEQFF
-	TRBV2	13	-	TRBJ2-2	TGTGCCAGCATCAACCAGGGGATCGGGGAGCTGTTTTTT	CASINQGIGELFF
TRBD1	TRBV5-6	14	-	TRBJ2-7	TGTGCCAGCAGCTTCTGGGACAGGGAGTACGAGCAGTACTTC	CASSFWDREYEQYF
TRBD2	TRBV2	16	-	TRBJ2-3	TGTGCCAGCAGACCGGGACTAGCGGGAGAGGGAGGTACGCAGTATTTT	CASRPGLAGEGGTQYF
-	TRBV11-2	15	-	TRBJ2-2	TGTGCCAGCAGCTTACGCTACTCGAACACCGGGGAGCTGTTTTTT	CASSLRYSNTGELFF
-	TRBV28	15	-	TRBJ1-5	TGTGCCAGCAAAAAGGGGGGGTACATTTATCAGCCCCAGCATTTT	CASKKGGYIYQPQHF
TRBD2	TRBV9	16	-	TRBJ2-5	TGTGCCAGCAGCGTCGGGACTAGCGTTTCCCAGGAGACCCAGTACTTC	CASSVGTSVSQETQYF
-	TRBV5-4	13	many	TRBJ1-1	TGTGCCAGCAGTCTGGGAGGTACCGGTGAAGCTTTCTTT	CASSLGGTGEAFF
TRBD2	TRBV7-2	18	-	TRBJ2-7	TGTGCCAGCAGCTTAGCGCTGAGGACTAGCGGACGTTCCTACGAGCAGTACTTC	CASSLALRTSGRSYEQYF
TRBD1	TRBV7-2	16	-	TRBJ1-1	TGTGCCAGCAGTCGGAGAACCGGGACAGGGAGCACTGAAGCTTTCTTT	CASSRRTGTGSTEAFF
TRBD1	TRBV10-3	16	-	TRBJ1-2	TGTGCCATCAGCGATGGACAGGAGAGGTTCTCGGGAGGCTACACCTTC	CAISDGQERFSGGYTF
TRBD2	TRBV9	16	-	TRBJ2-5	TGTGCCAGCAGCGGGACTAGCGGGACCCGCCAAGAGACCCAGTACTTC	CASSGTSGTRQETQYF
-	TRBV5-6	15	-	TRBJ2-4	TGTGCCAGCAGCTTGTTAGAAGGCGGCAAAAACATTCAGTACTTC	CASSLLEGGKNIQYF
-	TRBV19	14	-	TRBJ2-7	TGTGCCAGTAGTATGTTTGGGAGCACCTACGAGCAGTACTTC	CASSMFGSTYEQYF
TRBD2	TRBV11-2	15	-	TRBJ2-7	TGTGCCAGCAGCTTAGACCGAGCGGGGGGGCACGAGCAGTACTTC	CASSLDRAGGHEQYF
TRBD1	TRBV29-1	14	once	TRBJ2-2	TGCAGCGCCCGGGACAGATTAAACACCGGGGAGCTGTTTTTT	CSARDRLNTGELFF
TRBD1	TRBV5-4	15	-	TRBJ1-5	TGTGCCAGCAGCTTGGGAGGGGGCAACAATCAGCCCCAGCATTTT	CASSLGGGNNQPQHF
-	TRBV20-1	11	-	TRBJ2-5	TGCAGTGTAGCGCGAGGCTTGACCCAGTACTTC	CSVARGLTQYF
TRBD1	TRBV5-1	15	-	TRBJ1-1	TGCGCCAGCCGAGGGGACAGGGGAGGAGTGACTGAAGCTTTCTTT	CASRGDRGGVTEAFF
-	TRBV19	14	few	TRBJ1-6	TGTGCCAGTAGTAATATCCTCGGTAATTCACCCCTCCACTTT	CASSNILGNSPLHF
TRBD2	TRBV9	16	-	TRBJ2-3	TGTGCCAGCAGCCCCCTCGGTAGCGGGAGTACAGATACGCAGTATTTT	CASSPLGSGSTDTQYF
-	TRBV7-9	14	-	TRBJ2-2	TGTGCCAGCAGTATTGGTAGCGACACCGGGGAGCTGTTTTTT	CASSIGSDTGELFF
-	TRBV30	13	-	TRBJ1-5	TGTGCCTGGAGCCTACGGGGCAATCAGCCCCAGCATTTT	CAWSLRGNQPQHF
-	TRBV9	15	-	TRBJ2-1	TGTGCCAGCAGCGTAACTACCACCCACTACAATGAGCAGTTCTTC	CASSVTTTHYNEQFF
TRBD1	TRBV5-8	15	-	TRBJ2-7	TGTGCCAGCAGTCCGGGACAGCTTAGCTCCTACGAGCAGTACTTC	CASSPGQLSSYEQYF
-	TRBV6-6	12	-	TRBJ2-7	TGTGCCAGCAGTTACTCTACCTACGAGCAGTACTTC	CASSYSTYEQYF
-	TRBV2	14	-	TRBJ2-7	TGTGCCAGCAGTGCAGGGCAGGGAGGCTACGAGCAGTACTTC	CASSAGQGGYEQYF
-	TRBV11-2	16	-	TRBJ2-7	TGTGCCAGCAGCACAGACGGGGGACGGACCTCCTACGAGCAGTACTTC	CASSTDGGRTSYEQYF
-	TRBV30	11	-	TRBJ2-5	TGTGCCTGGAGCAGGGGAGAGACCCAGTACTTC	CAWSRGETQYF
TRBD1	TRBV23-1	16	-	TRBJ1-5	TGCGCCAGCAGTCCTTGGGACAGGGGGAGCAATCAGCCCCAGCATTTT	CASSPWDRGSNQPQHF
TRBD1	TRBV2	12	-	TRBJ1-2	TGTGCCAGCGGGCCCGACCACCTAGGACAGGTTTTC	CASGPDHLGQVF
-	TRBV11-2	15	many	TRBJ1-4	TGTGCCAGCAGCTTAGCCCCGGGAGGACATGAAAAACTGTTTTTT	CASSLAPGGHEKLFF
-	TRBV18	13	-	TRBJ1-1	TGTGCCAGCTCCTCAGGAAAGAACACTGAAGCTTTCTTT	CASSSGKNTEAFF
-	TRBV28	15	-	TRBJ1-2	TGTGCCAGCAGTTTGGGGGACATAGCTAACTATGGCTACACCTTC	CASSLGDIANYGYTF
-	TRBV19	15	-	TRBJ2-5	TGTGCCAGTAGTATCTCGACAGGTCGGAGGGAGACCCAGTACTTC	CASSISTGRRETQYF
TRBD2	TRBV6-5	15	-	TRBJ2-7	TGTGCCAGCAGAGCCACTCTAGCGGGGGGCTACGAGCAGTACTTC	CASRATLAGGYEQYF
-	TRBV4-1	16	-	TRBJ2-7	TGCGCCAGCAGCCCACAGGGTATTCGAGGACGTTACGAGCAGTACTTC	CASSPQGIRGRYEQYF
-	TRBV30	13	-	TRBJ2-4	TGTGCCTGGAGTGTGCAGGGCGGAAACATTCAGTACTTC	CAWSVQGGNIQYF
-	TRBV5-6	16	-	TRBJ2-2	TGTGCCAGCAGCTTGAGACAGTTGTCGAACACCGGGGAGCTGTTTTTT	CASSLRQLSNTGELFF
-	TRBV4-3	14	many	TRBJ1-5	TGCGCCAGCAGCCAAACAGGGTCCCATCAGCCCCAGCATTTT	CASSQTGSHQPQHF
-	TRBV28	13	-	TRBJ1-2	TGTGCCAGCAGCCAACACGATTACTATGGCTACACCTTC	CASSQHDYYGYTF